These 18 T cell receptor beta chains came from one sample sequenced in a study of blood T cells in healthy people across ages. PCR was performed a second time for about 6 to 12 cycles using a sample-barcoded 5' primer and a J-beta primer mix. MiXCR, applied by TCRdb to the 5' RACE reads, yields one record per CDR3 protein. Of approximately 1.5 million distinct CDR3 sequences listed, approximately 43% are singletons. The source material was blood. The source is a woman between 18 and 29 years old in good health.

This clonotype was observed a few times. The chain combines TRBV20-1 with TRBJ1-1; 8 bases line up with TRBD1. The CDR3 has 14 residues. Germline values: CDR1 DFQATT, CDR2 SNEGSKA (reference sequence). V shed 6 bases and J 2 bases; nucleotides not matched to a gene: 8. CDR3 residues: CSAKRTGRNTEAFF. CDR3 coding DNA: TGCAGTGCCAAACGGACAGGGCGAAACACTGAAGCTTTCTTT.

The chain combines TRBV11-2 with TRBJ2-4, with no clear D. V was trimmed by 5 bases and J by 12 bases, leaving 14 bases between them. The germline CDR1 and CDR2 sequences are SGHAT and FQNNGV. The CDR3 length is 12 residues. DNA for the CDR3: TGTGCCAGCAGCCCCGGTACCCTAGATCAGTACTTC. Translating gives CASSPGTLDQYF.

V gene TRBV4-1 combines with J gene TRBJ1-5, with D unresolved. V was trimmed by 0 bases and J by 2 bases, leaving 8 bases between them. Germline V lookup: CDR1 MGHRA, CDR2 YSYEKL. CDR3 size: 15 residues. CDR3 region: CASSQDAGRNQPQHF. In DNA, the CDR3 is TGCGCCAGCAGCCAAGACGCGGGCCGCAATCAGCCCCAGCATTTT.

The chain joins TRBV10-3 to TRBJ1-2, with 7 bases aligning to TRBD1. The germline V gene has CDR1 ENHRY and CDR2 SYGVKD. The V and J ends lost 4 bases and 1 base, in that order; junction bases with no gene match: 6. There are 15 residues in the CDR3. The CDR3 DNA reads TGTGCCATCAGTGGACAGGGTATCCATAACTATGGCTACACCTTC. It codes for CAISGQGIHNYGYTF.

This clonotype was detected many times. The chain joins TRBV29-1 to TRBJ2-1; D might be TRBD2 (6 bases). The CDR3 is made up of 12 amino acids. CDR1 SQVTM and CDR2 ANQGSEA come from the germline V gene. V was trimmed by 4 bases and J by 6 bases, leaving 10 bases between them. The CDR3 reads CSVAAGANEQFF. The CDR3 DNA reads as TGCAGCGTTGCAGCGGGCGCCAATGAGCAGTTCTTC.

The chain combines TRBV6-2 or TRBV6-3 with TRBJ2-1; 13 positions match TRBD2. Per germline, CDR1 MNHEY and CDR2 SVGEGT. V lost 4 bases, J lost 9 bases, and 3 bases stayed unmatched. The CDR3 is 14 residues long. CDR3 nucleotides: TGTGCCAGCAGTTTGACTAGCGGGGGGACTGAGCAGTTCTTC. Translating it yields CASSLTSGGTEQFF.

Concerning this clonotype itself: Compared with germline, one end of the junction differs, possibly owing to a read error. The chain carries TRBV18 and TRBJ2-4, with 15 bases aligning to TRBD2. This CDR3 has 22 amino acids. The germline V gene encodes CDR1 KGHSH and CDR2 LQKENI. The CDR3 bases are TGTGCCAGCTCACCATCTCTCGGGACTAGCGGGAGGAGAACCCTAGCCAAAAACATGCAGTACTTC. As protein: CASSPSLGTSGRRTLAKNMQYF.

V gene TRBV12-1 combines with J gene TRBJ2-7. TRBV12-1 is an annotated pseudogene. This CDR3 region has 15 residues. The CDR3 coding sequence is TGTGCCAGCAGCTTTGAAAGTGGGAACGGATACGAGCAGTACTTC. It specifies CASSFESGNGYEQYF.

This clonotype was recorded a few times. This chain links TRBV29-1 with TRBJ2-1; 9 nucleotides agree with TRBD2. Trimming removed 6 bases from V and 0 bases from J; junction bases left unmatched: 0. This CDR3 comprises 13 residues. Germline V gives CDR1 SQVTM, CDR2 ANQGSEA. For the CDR3, the DNA is TGCAGCGTGACTAGCGGCTCCTACAATGAGCAGTTCTTC. Residues: CSVTSGSYNEQFF.

The chain recombines TRBV6-1 with TRBJ2-7; 9 positions match TRBD1. V was pared by 3 bases and J by 3 bases, with 9 bases of the junction left unmatched. The CDR3 is made up of 16 amino acids. The germline CDR1 and CDR2 sequences are MNHNS and SASEGT. In DNA, the CDR3 is TGTGCCAGCAGTGATGGGAGGAACAGGGGGCTCTACGAGCAGTACTTC. This gives the protein CASSDGRNRGLYEQYF.

This clonotype was seen more than once but under ten times. The chain employs TRBV12-3 or TRBV12-4 and TRBJ1-2; no clear D gene. The length of the CDR3 is 12 residues. V lost 6 bases to trimming and J lost 2 bases, with 7 bases between them. The CDR3 region is CASRYTNYGYTF. The CDR3 DNA follows: TGTGCCAGCAGATACACCAACTATGGCTACACCTTC.

The rearrangement links TRBV4-2 to TRBJ2-7; D gene unclear. Germline loops: CDR1 LGHNA, CDR2 YNFKEQ. The CDR3 is made up of 17 amino acids. V was clipped by 0 bases and J by 0 bases, with 15 bases between them. DNA of the CDR3: TGTGCCAGCAGCCAAGACCCAAAAGGACGGAGCTCCTACGAGCAGTACTTC. Its protein product is CASSQDPKGRSSYEQYF.

The chain employs TRBV4-2 and TRBJ2-7; D may be TRBD1 (6 bases). The V gene lost 0 bases and the J gene lost 0 bases, with 18 bases spanning the gap. This CDR3 has 18 amino acids. Germline V CDR1 and CDR2: LGHNA, YNFKEQ. CDR3 region: CASSQEFGQPSASYEQYF. CDR3 in DNA: TGTGCCAGCAGCCAAGAATTCGGACAGCCGTCGGCCTCCTACGAGCAGTACTTC.

This clonotype is medium-sized by share. The chain is built from TRBV12-3 or TRBV12-4 and TRBJ2-7; no firm D call. The CDR3 consists of 13 residues. Trimming left V 6 bases short and J 2 bases short, with 11 bases between. In DNA, the CDR3 is TGTGCCAGCAGCGCAGACTCCGCCTACGAGCAGTACTTC. Protein product: CASSADSAYEQYF.

The chain joins TRBV20-1 to TRBJ2-1, with 7 positions matching TRBD1. Gene TRBJ2-7 matches the end of the DNA better, so the J call may be wrong. CDR3 length: 11 residues. Germline V gene lookup returns CDR1 DFQATT and CDR2 SNEGSKA (reference sequence). The CDR3 here is CSARTGNEQYF. The CDR3 DNA follows: TGCAGTGCCAGGACAGGCAATGAGCAGTACTTC.

This clonotype has more than one count but fewer than ten. The chain has TRBV4-3 and TRBJ1-4; the D is unclear. V lost 1 base and J 5 bases, leaving 11 bases between the germline ends. The CDR3 consists of 15 residues. The germline gives CDR1 LGHNA, CDR2 YSLEER. Here the CDR3 DNA reads TGCGCCAGCAGCCAAGGCATAGGCCGGAATGAAAAACTGTTTTTT. Protein product: CASSQGIGRNEKLFF.

The gene calls are TRBV28 and TRBJ2-7, with 8 bases fitting TRBD2. Matching the DNA end better, TRBJ2-4 makes the J call doubtful. CDR1 is MDHEN and CDR2 is SYDVKM in the germline V gene. The CDR3 length is 16 residues. CDR3 bases: TGTGCCAGCAGCTTACGCCTGGAGGGACTAGGGGACATTCAGTACTTC. The encoded protein is CASSLRLEGLGDIQYF.

This chain uses TRBV11-1 with TRBJ2-1; TRBD2 agrees at 11 bases. Per the germline V gene, CDR1 is SGHAT and CDR2 is FQDESV (reference sequence). The CDR3 contains 18 residues. J gave up 3 bases and V 6 bases, and 13 bases lay outside the gene matches. The CDR3 coding sequence is TGTGCCAGCAGTCAATCCCTTAGCGGGGGGGGCCTCTACAATGAGCAGTTCTTC. Its translation is CASSQSLSGGGLYNEQFF.